These T cell receptor beta chains were read from a single sample in a study of beta chain features in type 1 diabetes. Sequencing was performed with immunoSEQ multiplex PCR; in TCRdb, only in-frame clones are kept and a portion is missing. The sample records approximately 23,000 clones, about 72% being singletons. Material: Tregs from blood. The receptors stem from a woman between 35 and 50 years old in good health. Both conserved end residues are part of each CDR3. Fields, in order: D gene, V gene, clone size, J gene, CDR3 protein, CDR3 DNA. D genes are given only for firm matches. Where a row states a size, it is once, few, many or the class of an expanded clone; other rows omit it.

TRBD1	TRBV29-1	.	TRBJ2-3	CSVTGDVTDTQYF	TGCAGCGTGACAGGGGATGTAACAGATACGCAGTATTTT
.	TRBV27	.	TRBJ1-6	CASSHPGVGSPLHF	TGTGCCAGCAGCCACCCGGGGGTTGGTTCACCCCTCCACTTT
.	TRBV7-9	.	TRBJ2-3	CASSLDVGAVGTDTQYF	TGTGCCAGCAGCTTAGATGTAGGAGCGGTGGGCACAGATACGCAGTATTTT
.	TRBV6-5	.	TRBJ1-2	CASSYAARGFYGYTF	TGTGCCAGCAGTTACGCGGCGCGAGGTTTCTATGGCTACACCTTC
.	TRBV19	.	TRBJ1-2	CASTKEWVGYGYTF	TGTGCCAGTACCAAGGAGTGGGTAGGCTATGGCTACACCTTC
TRBD1	TRBV7-9	few	TRBJ2-2	CASSLTGGPFPGELFF	TGTGCCAGCAGCCTAACAGGGGGCCCTTTTCCCGGGGAGCTGTTTTTT
.	TRBV7-8	.	TRBJ2-6	CASSSRVGASGANVLTF	TGTGCCAGCAGCTCCAGGGTGGGGGCCTCTGGGGCCAACGTCCTGACTTTC
.	TRBV5-1	.	TRBJ2-5	CASSLGAEETQYF	TGCGCCAGCAGCTTGGGCGCTGAAGAGACCCAGTACTTC
.	TRBV18	.	TRBJ2-2	CASSPGLDNTGELFF	TGTGCCAGCTCACCGGGACTCGATAACACCGGGGAGCTGTTTTTT
TRBD1	TRBV7-8	.	TRBJ2-7	CASSSRQGASYEQYF	TGTGCCAGCAGCTCGAGACAGGGGGCCTCCTACGAGCAGTACTTC
.	TRBV7-9	.	TRBJ2-4	CASTSAAAKNIQYF	TGTGCCAGCACCTCGGCGGCAGCCAAAAACATTCAGTACTTC
.	TRBV9	.	TRBJ1-6	CASSVHRENSPLHF	TGTGCCAGCAGCGTACACAGGGAGAATTCACCCCTCCACTTT
.	TRBV6-1	.	TRBJ2-7	CASSPQGSSYEQYF	TGTGCCAGCAGTCCCCAGGGAAGCTCCTACGAGCAGTACTTC
TRBD1	TRBV6-6	.	TRBJ1-6	CASSYSGTGGSPLHF	TGTGCCAGCAGTTACTCTGGGACAGGCGGCTCACCCCTCCACTTT
.	TRBV5-1	.	TRBJ1-3	CASSLGSFGNTIYF	TGCGCCAGCAGCTTGGGTTCCTTCGGAAACACCATATATTTT
TRBD2	TRBV7-9	.	TRBJ2-1	CASSLGFARTSGEQFF	TGTGCCAGCAGCTTAGGCTTTGCGCGGACTAGCGGTGAGCAGTTCTTC
TRBD1	TRBV6-6	.	TRBJ1-2	CASRSDGTVTNYGYTF	TGTGCCAGCAGGTCGGACGGGACAGTGACTAACTATGGCTACACCTTC
.	TRBV6-6	few	TRBJ1-1	CASSFSPLTGNTEAFF	TGTGCCAGCAGTTTTTCCCCCTTAACAGGGAACACTGAAGCTTTCTTT
TRBD1	TRBV5-1	once	TRBJ2-7	CASSLVGQGSEQYF	TGCGCCAGCAGCTTGGTTGGACAGGGATCCGAGCAGTACTTC
.	TRBV4-3	.	TRBJ2-4	CASSQEGGGVAKNIQYF	TGCGCCAGCAGCCAAGAAGGGGGCGGGGTAGCCAAAAACATTCAGTACTTC
.	TRBV15	.	TRBJ1-5	CATSRLGAGDQPQHF	TGTGCCACCAGCAGATTGGGGGCGGGGGATCAGCCCCAGCATTTT
.	TRBV18	.	TRBJ2-5	CASSPQRDLRRTKETQYF	TGTGCCAGCTCACCACAGAGGGACTTACGACGGACCAAAGAGACCCAGTACTTC
TRBD2	TRBV5-1	.	TRBJ2-3	CASSFLGGGTDTQYF	TGCGCCAGCAGCTTCCTTGGCGGGGGTACAGATACGCAGTATTTT
TRBD1	TRBV18	few	TRBJ1-4	CASSPGQGHEKLFF	TGTGCCAGCTCACCGGGACAGGGCCATGAAAAACTGTTTTTT
TRBD1	TRBV25-1	.	TRBJ1-2	CASRPTGTSIYGYTF	TGTGCCAGCAGGCCGACAGGGACATCGATCTATGGCTACACCTTC
TRBD1	TRBV5-1	.	TRBJ2-3	CASSLGQGLTDTQYF	TGCGCCAGCAGCTTGGGACAGGGGCTGACAGATACGCAGTATTTT
.	TRBV5-4	.	TRBJ2-2	CASSRIAQGSAGELFF	TGTGCCAGCAGCCGGATAGCTCAGGGTTCAGCCGGGGAGCTGTTTTTT
.	TRBV23-1	.	TRBJ1-2	CASSPTGGEGYTF	TGCGCCAGCAGTCCCACCGGGGGGGAGGGCTACACCTTC
TRBD2	TRBV7-2	.	TRBJ2-1	CASSSRTRRGGFNEQFF	TGTGCCAGCAGCTCTCGGACGCGGCGGGGGGGGTTCAATGAGCAGTTCTTC
TRBD1	TRBV4-2	.	TRBJ1-4	CASSQSTGSLHEKLFF	TGTGCCAGCAGCCAATCGACAGGGTCTCTACATGAAAAACTGTTTTTT
TRBD2	TRBV18	few	TRBJ2-5	CASSHDGLAGGETQYF	TGTGCCAGCTCACACGATGGACTAGCGGGCGGTGAGACCCAGTACTTC
.	TRBV5-4	few	TRBJ1-5	CASSPGGASNQPQHF	TGTGCCAGCAGCCCCGGGGGGGCCTCCAATCAGCCCCAGCATTTT
TRBD1	TRBV18	few	TRBJ1-5	CASSPGQGPDQPQHF	TGTGCCAGCTCACCGGGACAGGGGCCCGATCAGCCCCAGCATTTT
.	TRBV5-1	.	TRBJ1-2	CASSSLDRVYGYTF	TGCGCCAGCAGCTCTTTGGACAGAGTCTATGGCTACACCTTC
TRBD1	TRBV11-3	.	TRBJ2-2	CASSRTGTGRNTGELFF	TGTGCCAGCAGCCGGACAGGGACAGGGAGGAACACCGGGGAGCTGTTTTTT
TRBD2	TRBV7-2	few	TRBJ2-7	CASSELAGYIYEQYF	TGTGCCAGCAGCGAGCTAGCGGGCTATATATACGAGCAGTACTTC
TRBD2	TRBV2	.	TRBJ2-1	CASSGTSIYNEQFF	TGTGCCAGCAGCGGGACTAGCATTTACAATGAGCAGTTCTTC
TRBD2	TRBV19	.	TRBJ2-1	CASSVLAGGAYNEQFF	TGTGCCAGTAGTGTACTAGCGGGGGGGGCCTACAATGAGCAGTTCTTC
TRBD2	TRBV7-2	.	TRBJ2-2	CASSLASGGAANTGELFF	TGTGCCAGCAGCTTAGCTAGCGGGGGAGCTGCGAACACCGGGGAGCTGTTTTTT
TRBD2	TRBV25-1	once	TRBJ2-3	CASSAPLAGGPGTQYF	TGTGCCAGCAGTGCCCCCCTAGCGGGGGGGCCTGGAACGCAGTATTTT
.	TRBV10-1	.	TRBJ2-1	CASSPGHPDNEQFF	TGCGCCAGCAGTCCTGGACACCCTGACAATGAGCAGTTCTTC
.	TRBV5-1	.	TRBJ2-7	CASSFEGVGYEQYF	TGCGCCAGCAGCTTTGAGGGTGTGGGATACGAGCAGTACTTC
.	TRBV7-9	.	TRBJ1-2	CASSSQGSSGYTF	TGTGCCAGCAGTTCCCAGGGGTCCTCTGGCTACACCTTC
TRBD1	TRBV11-1	.	TRBJ2-3	CASSISGGPTGGRTDTQYF	TGTGCCAGCAGTATTTCGGGGGGTCCAACAGGGGGCCGGACAGATACGCAGTATTTT
TRBD2	TRBV5-1	once	TRBJ2-5	CASSLAGGRETQYF	TGCGCCAGCAGCTTAGCGGGGGGCCGAGAGACCCAGTACTTC
TRBD1	TRBV7-2	.	TRBJ2-2	CASTVDRVAGELFF	TGTGCCAGCACAGTGGACAGGGTCGCCGGGGAGCTGTTTTTT
.	TRBV18	.	TRBJ1-2	CASSPQQRLNYGYTF	TGTGCCAGCTCACCACAGCAACGACTTAACTATGGCTACACCTTC